The 7 T cell receptor beta chains below come from one sample, sequenced in a study of PD-L1 blockade in urothelial cancer. Time point here: pretreatment peripheral blood. Clones were sequenced by immunoSEQ multiplex PCR, and TCRdb holds only the in-frame ones, with some missing. The sample yields 54,000 or so clones, about 80% seen once. The sequencing here drew on PBMCs, taken around atezolizumab (anti-PD-L1) treatment. The receptor set was obtained from a man over 45 with urothelial cancer.

J is TRBJ2-5 and V is TRBV7-9; D call uncertain. V lost 5 bases, J lost 1 base, and 8 bases lay in between. The CDR3 is 13 residues long. CDR1 is SEHNR, CDR2 FQNEAQ, per germline (reference sequence). The CDR3 nucleotides are TGTGCCAGCAGCCCCTACGTCCAAGAGACCCAGTACTTC. This encodes CASSPYVQETQYF.

In the case of this clone: Its ends do not fully match the called genes, so a read error is possible. The gene calls are TRBV6-1 and TRBJ1-5; D unclear. CDR1 is MNHNS, CDR2 SASEGT, per germline. The length of the CDR3 is 14 residues. The CDR3 nucleotides are TGTGCCAGCAGTGAAGCTGGGCGCAACCAGCCCCAGCATTTT. Protein sequence: CASSEAGRNQPQHF.

The chain carries TRBV10-3 and TRBJ2-7; possible D gene TRBD1, 5 bases. CDR3 length: 13 residues. V was trimmed by 7 bases and J by 1 base, leaving 11 bases between them. CDR1 is ENHRY, CDR2 SYGVKD, per germline. The CDR3 DNA reads as TGTGCCATCAAGGCTGACAGATCCTACGAGCAGTACTTC. Translation gives CAIKADRSYEQYF.

The chain joins TRBV7-9 to TRBJ2-7; 11 bases map to TRBD1. The CDR3 length is 15 residues. The ends lost 1 base at V and 3 bases at J; junction bases unmatched: 2. CDR1 SEHNR and CDR2 FQNEAQ come from the germline V gene (reference sequence). The CDR3 sequence: CASSLEGTGGYEQYF. CDR3 in DNA: TGTGCCAGCAGCTTAGAAGGGACAGGGGGCTACGAGCAGTACTTC.

V usage is TRBV11-3 and J usage is TRBJ2-2; 7 bases are shared with TRBD2. Per germline, CDR1 SGHNT and CDR2 YENEEA. Unmatched junction bases numbered 18, after V lost 5 bases and J lost 0 bases. This CDR3 spans 20 amino acids. The CDR3, as DNA: TGTGCCAGCAGCCGAAATCAAATCCCCTTAGCGGGTACGAACACCGGGGAGCTGTTTTTT. Protein product: CASSRNQIPLAGTNTGELFF.

The gene calls are TRBV9 and TRBJ2-7, with TRBD2 identical over 10 bases. The trim removed 1 base at V and 5 bases at J, leaving 6 bases unmatched. This CDR3 spans 15 amino acids. Germline V gene sequence: CDR1 SGDLS, CDR2 YYNGEE. CDR3 bases: TGTGCCAGCAGCGTATCGGCTAGCGGGGGCGACGAGCAGTACTTC. Its translation is CASSVSASGGDEQYF.

The chain combines TRBV30 with TRBJ2-1; TRBD1 matches at 8 bases. The germline V gene encodes CDR1 GTSNPN and CDR2 SVGIG (reference sequence). The CDR3 covers 15 residues. V dropped 3 bases and J dropped 3; count of bases not matched to a gene: 7. The CDR3 nucleotides read TGTGCCTGGAGACACCGGGACAGGCACTACAATGAGCAGTTCTTC. Its translation is CAWRHRDRHYNEQFF.